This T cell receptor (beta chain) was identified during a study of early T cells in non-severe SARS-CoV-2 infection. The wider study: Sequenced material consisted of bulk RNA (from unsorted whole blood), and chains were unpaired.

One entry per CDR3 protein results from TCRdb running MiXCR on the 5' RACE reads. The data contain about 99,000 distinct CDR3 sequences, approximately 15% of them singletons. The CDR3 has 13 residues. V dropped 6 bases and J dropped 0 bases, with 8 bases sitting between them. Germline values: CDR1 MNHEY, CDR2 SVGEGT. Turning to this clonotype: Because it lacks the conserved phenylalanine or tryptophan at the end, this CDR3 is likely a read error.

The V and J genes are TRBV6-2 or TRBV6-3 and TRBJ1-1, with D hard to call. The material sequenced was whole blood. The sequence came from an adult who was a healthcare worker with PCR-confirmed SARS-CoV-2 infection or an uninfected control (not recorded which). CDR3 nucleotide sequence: TGTGCCAGCAGAGCCCAGTTGAACACTGAAGCTTTCTAT. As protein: CASRAQLNTEAFY.